This is a list of T cell receptor beta chains from one sample in a study of response to subunit inactivated influenza vaccine. TCRdb re-called the RT-PCR reads through MiXCR, storing one row per CDR3 protein. The data hold just under 550,000 distinct CDR3 sequences, with under 25% observed a single time. These same data were also listed under a study on T cells expressing NK-cell markers.

Material: CD4+ T cells sorted from PBMCs, obtained 11 to 12 days after vaccination. Receptors originate from a man in his fifties or sixties who received an inactivated influenza vaccine. The CDR3 runs from the conserved cysteine through the conserved F or W. Fields, in order: D gene, J gene, clone size, V gene, CDR3 DNA, CDR3 protein. D genes are given only for firm matches. Only some rows state a clone size, as once, few, many or a class for expanded clones.

-	TRBJ2-7	-	TRBV12-3/TRBV12-4	TGTGCCAGCAGTGCCCTCGGGGGCGAGCAGTACTTC	CASSALGGEQYF
TRBD1	TRBJ2-3	-	TRBV20-1	TGCAGTGCTAGTCAAAGGGGGCAGACAGATACGCAGTATTTT	CSASQRGQTDTQYF
-	TRBJ2-7	few	TRBV15	TGTGCCACCAGCAGAGGCAAGGGGTTTTATGAGCAGTACTTC	CATSRGKGFYEQYF
-	TRBJ2-1	few	TRBV20-1	TGCAGTGCTACTAGGGGGGGGTTGTACAATGAGCAGTTCTTC	CSATRGGLYNEQFF
-	TRBJ1-2	few	TRBV15	TGTGCCACCAGCAGAGACAGCAACTATGGCTACACCTTC	CATSRDSNYGYTF
TRBD1	TRBJ1-2	-	TRBV5-4	TGTGCCAGCAGCTTGGTGCAGGGGGCAGTTGGCTACACCTTC	CASSLVQGAVGYTF
-	TRBJ2-2	once	TRBV14	TGTGCCAGCAGCCAAGATGGGCGCCGAGGCGGGGAGCTGTTTTTT	CASSQDGRRGGELFF
-	TRBJ2-5	-	TRBV20-1	TGCAGTGCTACGCTTATTGCGGGAATCCAAGAGACCCAGTACTTC	CSATLIAGIQETQYF
TRBD1	TRBJ1-6	few	TRBV5-1	TGCGCCAGCAGCGGTGGGGGGACAGAGAATTCACCCCTCCACTTT	CASSGGGTENSPLHF
-	TRBJ2-3	-	TRBV19	TGTGCCAGTAGTAAGGTGGCGGCAACTAGCACAGATACGCAGTATTTT	CASSKVAATSTDTQYF
TRBD2	TRBJ2-1	-	TRBV24-1	TGTGCCACCAGTGATTTTAGCGCGGGAGGCTCCTACAATGAGCAGTTCTTC	CATSDFSAGGSYNEQFF
TRBD2	TRBJ2-3	many	TRBV12-3/TRBV12-4	TGTGCCAGCAGATTAGCGGGGGGCGCAGATACGCAGTATTTT	CASRLAGGADTQYF
-	TRBJ2-3	few	TRBV9	TGTGCCAGCACGGCAGGGCTAGGCACAGATACGCAGTATTTT	CASTAGLGTDTQYF
-	TRBJ2-6	few	TRBV11-3	TGTGCCAGCAGCTTACTTACGTTTGGCTCTGGGGCCAACGTCCTGACTTTC	CASSLLTFGSGANVLTF
TRBD1	TRBJ2-7	few	TRBV5-1	TGCGCCAGCAGCCCCGGACAGGGAGGCCAATACGAGCAGTACTTC	CASSPGQGGQYEQYF
TRBD1	TRBJ1-2	few	TRBV4-1	TGCGCCAGCAGCCAAGGAGACAGGGTCTACTATGGCTACACCTTC	CASSQGDRVYYGYTF
-	TRBJ1-2	-	TRBV4-3	TGCGCCAGCAGCCAAGATTGTTTACACGACTATGGCTACACCTTC	CASSQDCLHDYGYTF
-	TRBJ1-6	-	TRBV25-1	TGTGCCAGCAGTGAGGGGGCATATAATTCACCCCTCCACTTT	CASSEGAYNSPLHF